Sequencing of this T cell receptor beta chain was carried out in a study of response to subunit inactivated influenza vaccine. Study observations and caveats: It was the authors' suggestion that each seasonal influenza vaccination recruits few new T cells.

TCRdb itself ran the RT-PCR reads through MiXCR, one entry per CDR3 protein. The sample records 650,000 to 800,000 distinct CDR3 sequences, about 15% being singletons. V shed 3 bases, J shed 1 base, and the junction held 10 bases outside the gene matches. The CDR3 sequence is 18 residues long. The germline CDR1 and CDR2 sequences are SGDLS and YYNGEE. A note on this clonotype: Its antigen is as yet unknown.

The rearrangement joins TRBV9 to TRBJ2-1; 10 nucleotides agree with TRBD2. The input for sequencing was PBMCs from blood, taken roughly 15 days before vaccination. This sequence originates from a man in his fifties who received an inactivated influenza vaccine. The CDR3 sequence: CASSATSGSSVSYNEQFF. The CDR3 coding sequence is TGTGCCAGCAGCGCGACTAGCGGGTCCTCGGTTTCCTACAATGAGCAGTTCTTC.